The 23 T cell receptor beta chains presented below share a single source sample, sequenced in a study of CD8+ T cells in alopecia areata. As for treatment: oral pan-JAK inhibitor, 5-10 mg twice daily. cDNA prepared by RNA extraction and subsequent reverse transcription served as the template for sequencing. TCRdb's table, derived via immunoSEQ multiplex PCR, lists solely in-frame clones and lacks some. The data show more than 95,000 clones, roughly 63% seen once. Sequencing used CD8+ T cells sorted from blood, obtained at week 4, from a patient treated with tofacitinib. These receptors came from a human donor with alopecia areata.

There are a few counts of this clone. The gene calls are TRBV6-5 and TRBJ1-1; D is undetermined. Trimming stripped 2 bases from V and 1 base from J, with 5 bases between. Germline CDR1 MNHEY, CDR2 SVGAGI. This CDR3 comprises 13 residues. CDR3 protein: CASSYDSNTEAFF. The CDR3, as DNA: TGTGCCAGCAGTTACGATTCGAACACTGAAGCTTTCTTT.

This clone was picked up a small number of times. The CDR3 DNA is TGTGCCAGCAGCTTTGGGTCCCTCAATCAGCCCCAGCATTTT. Translated: CASSFGSLNQPQHF. V and J are TRBV13 and TRBJ1-5; no clear D. The V gene's germline CDR1 is PRHDT and CDR2 FYEKMQ (reference sequence). The CDR3 is made up of 14 amino acids. Trimming removed 3 bases at V and 3 bases at J, with 9 bases between.

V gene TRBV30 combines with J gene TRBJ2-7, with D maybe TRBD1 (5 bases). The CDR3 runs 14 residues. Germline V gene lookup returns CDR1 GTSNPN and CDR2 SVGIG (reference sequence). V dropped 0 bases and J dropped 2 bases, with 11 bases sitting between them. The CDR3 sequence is CAWSVGQWPYEQYF. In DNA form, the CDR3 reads TGTGCCTGGAGTGTGGGGCAGTGGCCCTACGAGCAGTACTTC.

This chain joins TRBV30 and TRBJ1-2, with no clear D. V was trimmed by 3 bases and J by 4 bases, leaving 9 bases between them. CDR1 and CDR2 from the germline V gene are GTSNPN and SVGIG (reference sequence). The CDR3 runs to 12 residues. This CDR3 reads CAWRVRGYGYTF. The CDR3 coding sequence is TGTGCCTGGAGAGTTCGCGGCTATGGCTACACCTTC.

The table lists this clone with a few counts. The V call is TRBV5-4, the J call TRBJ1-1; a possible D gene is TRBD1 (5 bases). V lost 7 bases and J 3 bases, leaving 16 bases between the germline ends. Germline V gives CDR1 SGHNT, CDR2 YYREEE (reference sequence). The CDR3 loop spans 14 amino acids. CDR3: CASGGDGAYTEAFF. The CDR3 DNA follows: TGTGCCAGCGGGGGGGACGGAGCCTACACTGAAGCTTTCTTT.

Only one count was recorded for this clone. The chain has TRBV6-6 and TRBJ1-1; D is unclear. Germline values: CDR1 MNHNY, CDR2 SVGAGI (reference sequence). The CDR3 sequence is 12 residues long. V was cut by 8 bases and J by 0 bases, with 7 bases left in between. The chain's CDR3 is CASASMNTEAFF. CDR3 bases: TGTGCCAGCGCCTCGATGAACACTGAAGCTTTCTTT.

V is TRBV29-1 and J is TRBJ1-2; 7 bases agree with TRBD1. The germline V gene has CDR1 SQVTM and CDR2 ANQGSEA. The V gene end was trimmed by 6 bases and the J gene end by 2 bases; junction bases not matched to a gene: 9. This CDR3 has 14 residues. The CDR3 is CSVHGTAENYGYTF. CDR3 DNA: TGCAGCGTCCATGGGACAGCCGAAAACTATGGCTACACCTTC.

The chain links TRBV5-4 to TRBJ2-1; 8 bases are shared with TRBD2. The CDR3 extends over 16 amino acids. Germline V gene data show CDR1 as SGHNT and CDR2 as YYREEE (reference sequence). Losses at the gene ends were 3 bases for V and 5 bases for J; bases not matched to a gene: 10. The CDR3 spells CASSSILAVVHNEQFF. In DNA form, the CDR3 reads TGTGCCAGCAGCTCGATACTAGCGGTGGTTCACAATGAGCAGTTCTTC.

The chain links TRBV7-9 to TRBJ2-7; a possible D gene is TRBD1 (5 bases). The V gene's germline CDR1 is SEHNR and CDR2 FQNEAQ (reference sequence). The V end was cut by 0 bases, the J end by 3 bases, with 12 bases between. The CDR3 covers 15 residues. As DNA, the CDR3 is TGTGCCAGCAGCTTAGCCCTAGGCAGGGACTACGAGCAGTACTTC. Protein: CASSLALGRDYEQYF.

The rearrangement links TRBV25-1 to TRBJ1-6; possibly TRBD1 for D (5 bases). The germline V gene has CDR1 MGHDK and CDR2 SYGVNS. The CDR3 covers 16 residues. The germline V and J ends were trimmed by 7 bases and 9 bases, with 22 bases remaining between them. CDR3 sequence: CASIATRDPGSSPLHF. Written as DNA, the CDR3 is TGTGCCAGCATTGCCACCCGGGACCCGGGGAGTTCACCCCTCCACTTT.

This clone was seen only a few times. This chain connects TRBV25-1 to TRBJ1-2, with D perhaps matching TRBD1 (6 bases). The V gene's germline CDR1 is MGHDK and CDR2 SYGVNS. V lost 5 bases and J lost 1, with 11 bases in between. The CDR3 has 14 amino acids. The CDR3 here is CASSPTGLNYGYTF. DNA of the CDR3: TGTGCCAGCAGTCCGACAGGACTTAACTATGGCTACACCTTC.

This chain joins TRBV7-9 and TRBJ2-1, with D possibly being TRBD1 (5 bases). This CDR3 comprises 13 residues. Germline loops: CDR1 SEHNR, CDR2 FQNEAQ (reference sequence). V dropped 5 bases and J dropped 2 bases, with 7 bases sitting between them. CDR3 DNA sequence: TGTGCCAGCAGCCGGACACCCTACAATGAGCAGTTCTTC. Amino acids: CASSRTPYNEQFF. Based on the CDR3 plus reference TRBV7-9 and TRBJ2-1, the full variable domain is DTGVSQNPRHKITKRGQNVTFRCDPISEHNRLYWYRQTLGQGPEFLTYFQNEAQLEKSRLLSDRFSAERPKGSFSTLEIQRTEQGDSAMYLCASSRTPYNEQFFGPGTRLTVL.

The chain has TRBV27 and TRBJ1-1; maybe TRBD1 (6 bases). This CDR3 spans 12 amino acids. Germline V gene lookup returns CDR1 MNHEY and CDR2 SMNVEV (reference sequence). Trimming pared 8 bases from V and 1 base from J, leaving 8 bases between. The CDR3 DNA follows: TGTGCCAGCTGGACAGCGAACACTGAAGCTTTCTTT. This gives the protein CASWTANTEAFF.

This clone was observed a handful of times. The CDR3 region has the DNA TGTGCCAGCAGATTAGCAGGGGCGGGGGCTTTCTTT. Translated, it gives CASRLAGAGAFF. The chain recombines TRBV28 with TRBJ1-1; tentative D call: TRBD1 (6 bases). Trimming stripped 6 bases from V and 11 bases from J, with 16 bases between. The CDR3 length is 12 residues. CDR1 and CDR2 from the germline V gene are MDHEN and SYDVKM.

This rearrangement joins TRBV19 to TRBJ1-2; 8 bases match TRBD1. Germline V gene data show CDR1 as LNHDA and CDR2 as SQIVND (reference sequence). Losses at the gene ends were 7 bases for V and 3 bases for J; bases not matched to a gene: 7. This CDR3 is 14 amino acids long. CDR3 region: CASTPGGRDYGYTF. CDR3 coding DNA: TGTGCCAGTACTCCAGGGGGCCGGGACTATGGCTACACCTTC.

This chain's CDR3 is CASSQEAYKTGQGAHEQYF. In DNA form, the CDR3 reads TGCGCCAGCAGCCAAGAGGCTTATAAGACAGGACAGGGGGCCCACGAGCAGTACTTC. This chain connects TRBV4-1 to TRBJ2-5; 11 bases line up with TRBD1. Gene TRBJ2-7 matches the end of the DNA better, so the J call may be wrong. Germline V gene sequence: CDR1 MGHRA, CDR2 YSYEKL. The CDR3 runs to 19 residues.

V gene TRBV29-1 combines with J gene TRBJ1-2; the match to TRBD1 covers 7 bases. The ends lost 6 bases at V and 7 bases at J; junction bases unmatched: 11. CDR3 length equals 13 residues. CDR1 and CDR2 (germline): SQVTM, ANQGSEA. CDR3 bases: TGCAGCGTCAGACAGGGCGAGCTCTTTGGCTACACCTTC. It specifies CSVRQGELFGYTF. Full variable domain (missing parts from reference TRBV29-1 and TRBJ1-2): SAVISQKPSRDICQRGTSLTIQCQVDSQVTMMFWYRQQPGQSLTLIATANQGSEATYESGFVIDKFPISRPNLTFSTLTVSNMSPEDSSIYLCSVRQGELFGYTFGSGTRLTVV.

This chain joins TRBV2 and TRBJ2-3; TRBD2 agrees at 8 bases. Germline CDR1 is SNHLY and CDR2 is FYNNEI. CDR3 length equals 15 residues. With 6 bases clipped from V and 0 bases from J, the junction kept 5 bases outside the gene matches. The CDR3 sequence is CASRWTSSSTDTQYF. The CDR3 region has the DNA TGTGCCAGCAGATGGACTAGCTCTAGCACAGATACGCAGTATTTT.

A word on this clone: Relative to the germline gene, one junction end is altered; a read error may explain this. CDR3 coding DNA: TGCGCCAGCAGCCAAGACAGGGAACTACTCCACGAGCAGTACTTC. This encodes CASSQDRELLHEQYF. The V gene is TRBV5-4, the J gene TRBJ2-7; TRBD1 matches 7 bases. In germline, CDR1 is SGHNT, CDR2 YYREEE (reference sequence). This CDR3 has 15 amino acids.

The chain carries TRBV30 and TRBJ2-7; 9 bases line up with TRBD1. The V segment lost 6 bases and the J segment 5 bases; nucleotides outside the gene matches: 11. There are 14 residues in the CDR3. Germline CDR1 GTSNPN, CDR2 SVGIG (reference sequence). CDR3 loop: CACNPGQGPHEQYF. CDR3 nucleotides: TGTGCCTGCAATCCGGGACAGGGCCCCCACGAGCAGTACTTC.

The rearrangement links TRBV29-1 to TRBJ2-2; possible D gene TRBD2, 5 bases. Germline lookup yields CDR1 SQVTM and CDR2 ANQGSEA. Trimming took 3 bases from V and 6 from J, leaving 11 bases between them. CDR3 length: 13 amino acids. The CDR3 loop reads CSVERLAPGELFF. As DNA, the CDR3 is TGCAGCGTTGAGAGGCTAGCTCCCGGGGAGCTGTTTTTT.

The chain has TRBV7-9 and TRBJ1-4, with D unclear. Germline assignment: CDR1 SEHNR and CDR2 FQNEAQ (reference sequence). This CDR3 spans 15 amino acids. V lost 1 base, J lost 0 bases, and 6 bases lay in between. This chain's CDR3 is CASSLVGSTNEKLFF. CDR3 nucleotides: TGTGCCAGCAGCTTAGTCGGATCAACTAATGAAAAACTGTTTTTT.

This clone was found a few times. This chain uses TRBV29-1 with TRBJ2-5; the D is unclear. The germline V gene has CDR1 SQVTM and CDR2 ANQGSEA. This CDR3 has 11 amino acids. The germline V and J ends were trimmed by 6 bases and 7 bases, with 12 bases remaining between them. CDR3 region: CSVPESGTQYF. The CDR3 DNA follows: TGCAGCGTGCCGGAATCCGGGACCCAGTACTTC.